This T cell receptor beta chain was recorded in a study of blood T cell repertoires in COVID-19 (dated by TCRdb to 2020 to 2022). About the full investigation: The collaborator samples originated in the United States, Italy and Spain and spanned the acute and convalescent phases of COVID-19. The material from the prospective study consisted of cDNA or gDNA derived from T cells, B-cell-depleted T cells, or PBMCs. The dataset comprised deeply sampled blood TCRbeta repertoires from subjects exposed to, actively infected with, or recovered from COVID-19. The repertoires were made available in a free public database intended to serve as a resource for research on the immune response to SARS-CoV-2. Samples came from the ongoing ImmuneRACE study (first 160 participants) plus 1,254 subjects from 6 global collaborators. Nearly every sample came with metadata listing a de-identified subject ID, COVID-19 status, age in years and sex. Where available, HLA class I and class II types were taken from metadata supplied by the sample provider and were not determined by assay-based typing.

On this clone: Its antigen remains undetermined. Nothing much larger sits one base from this clone, and base qualities are not available.

Participants in the prospective study were aged about 18 to 95 years, lived in 24 United States geographic areas, and enrolled through a virtual design. Cohort assignment in the prospective study relied on participant-reported clinical history from a screening survey and a study questionnaire. Recovered participants in ImmuneRACE Cohort 3 were defined by two consecutive negative NP/OP PCR tests, clearance by a healthcare professional, or resolution of symptoms. In the prospective study, mobile phlebotomists collected whole blood, serum and a nasopharyngeal or oropharyngeal swab from each participant. Participants in the prospective study had the option to provide additional blood draws and questionnaires over a roughly 2-month period. Before DNA extraction, prospective study blood samples were shipped either frozen or at room temperature. TCRbeta CDR3 regions were amplified from genomic DNA by means of the immunoSEQ Assay, a bias-controlled multiplex PCR. On the study's bioinformatics: Within the assay, amplification of reference gene primers was used to estimate how many nucleated cells each sample contained. To quantify the absolute abundance of each unique TCRbeta CDR3 rearrangement, sequence reads were collapsed and filtered. For each sample, productive Simpson clonality was calculated as the square root of Simpson's diversity index across productive rearrangements. Held by TCRdb, this immuneACCESS table contains in-frame sequences only and omits some clones. Under half of the omission traces to an unresolved V gene where checked; the cause of the rest is unknown. The V and J calls and clone size were taken over from that table, and D and trimming were inferred from the DNA. Here the sample has around 480,000 clones; approximately 90% occur a single time. The ten largest clonotypes hold about 0.65% of the sample.

General findings and caveats noted by the study authors: The quantity of clinical and demographic metadata differed by source and by participant and was supplied without curation.

The CDR1 and CDR2 encoded by the germline V gene (reference sequence) are LNHDA and SQIVND. CDR3 length: 14 amino acids, cysteine to phenylalanine. Solely the CDR3 DNA is kept, with 42 bases framed from the first base. V is shortened by 10 bases, J by 5 bases, and the region joining them spans 20 bases. Here the chain combines TRBV19 and TRBJ1-1; too little of a D gene remains to name it. What was sequenced was PBMCs or T cells enriched from blood (not recorded which). The sequence came from a young woman who had recovered from COVID-19. The DNA sequence is as follows: TGTGCCATCCGACTAAACCAGGAGGGTACTGAAGCTTTCTTT. It is translated as CAIRLNQEGTEAFF.